The 27 T cell receptor beta chains below were found in one sample sequenced in a study of T-cell memory formation after mild COVID-19. TCRdb itself ran the 5' RACE reads through MiXCR, one entry per CDR3 protein. The sample yields 250,000 to 350,000 distinct CDR3 sequences, over 11% seen once. Sequencing was carried out using PBMCs or a T cell subset sorted from them (not recorded which). Receptors were obtained from a man between 18 and 29 years old who had mild COVID-19 (a few samples of this study predate the infection). Cell type and time point are not known.

The table lists this clonotype with a few counts. The V gene is TRBV15, the J gene TRBJ1-1; D is unclear. Trimming removed 1 base at V and 4 bases at J, with 7 bases between. Germline CDR1 reads LNHNV; CDR2 reads YYDKDF (reference sequence). This CDR3 is built from 13 residues. CDR3 sequence: CATSRGRVTEAFF. The CDR3 DNA sequence: TGTGCCACCAGCAGAGGGAGGGTCACTGAAGCTTTCTTT.

This clonotype was found a few times. The rearrangement joins TRBV29-1 to TRBJ2-4; D may be TRBD2 (6 bases). The V gene's germline CDR1 is SQVTM and CDR2 ANQGSEA. The V gene lost 4 bases and the J gene lost 6 bases, with 10 bases spanning the gap. The CDR3 has 12 residues. Written as DNA, the CDR3 is TGCAGCGTTGCAGAGGGACTAAACATTCAGTACTTC. As protein: CSVAEGLNIQYF.

This chain uses TRBV28 with TRBJ1-3; maybe TRBD1 (6 bases). Germline loops: CDR1 MDHEN, CDR2 SYDVKM. The CDR3 covers 16 residues. Trimming pared 6 bases from V and 0 bases from J, leaving 15 bases between. CDR3 sequence: CASRTYRVFSGNTIYF. The CDR3, as DNA: TGTGCCAGCAGGACCTACAGGGTCTTCTCTGGAAACACCATATATTTT. Complete variable domain (other parts from reference TRBV28 and TRBJ1-3): DVKVTQSSRYLVKRTGEKVFLECVQDMDHENMFWYRQDPGLGLRLIYFSYDVKMKEKGDIPEGYSVSREKKERFSLILESASTNQTSMYLCASRTYRVFSGNTIYFGEGSWLTVV.

This clonotype was found a few times. The chain uses TRBV5-1 and TRBJ2-3; D ambiguous. Germline CDR1 SGHRS, CDR2 YFSETQ. The CDR3 loop spans 12 amino acids. Trimming took off 4 bases at V and 2 bases at J, with 5 bases between the two ends. CDR3 protein: CASSTNTDTQYF. In DNA, the CDR3 is TGCGCCAGCAGCACCAACACAGATACGCAGTATTTT.

The chain recombines TRBV3-1 with TRBJ2-1; TRBD1 agrees at 10 bases. CDR3 length equals 15 residues. V dropped 1 base and J dropped 11; count of bases not matched to a gene: 8. The V gene's germline CDR1 is LGHDT and CDR2 YNNKEL (reference sequence). CDR3 nucleotides: TGTGCCAGCAGCCAAGGACAGGGGGCGATTGGGAAGCAGTTCTTC. Its protein is CASSQGQGAIGKQFF.

This clonotype has at least ten counts. This chain uses TRBV4-3 with TRBJ2-5, with 8 bases that match TRBD2. With V trimmed by 0 bases and J by 4 bases, 16 bases remained unmatched. This CDR3 has 19 amino acids. Germline V gene data show CDR1 as LGHNA and CDR2 as YSLEER. The CDR3 loop is CASSQEVPVSNGGGETQYF. In nucleotides, the CDR3 is TGCGCCAGCAGCCAAGAGGTTCCGGTCTCCAACGGGGGGGGAGAGACCCAGTACTTC.

This clonotype turned up a few times. The V gene is TRBV19, the J gene TRBJ1-2; D is uncertain. Germline-derived CDR1 and CDR2 are LNHDA and SQIVND (reference sequence). This CDR3 comprises 12 residues. V lost 5 bases and J 7 bases, leaving 11 bases between the germline ends. The CDR3 DNA reads TGTGCCAGTAGTCCTACGCCAGTTGGCTACACCTTC. Its protein is CASSPTPVGYTF.

J is TRBJ2-1 and V is TRBV7-9, with 10 positions matching TRBD1. Germline lookup yields CDR1 SEHNR and CDR2 FQNEAQ (reference sequence). V was pared by 5 bases and J by 5 bases, with 9 bases of the junction left unmatched. This CDR3 spans 16 amino acids. The CDR3 DNA is TGTGCCAGCAGCCCCCCGGGGACAGGGGTGGACAATGAGCAGTTCTTC. Protein: CASSPPGTGVDNEQFF. The variable domain in full, completed from reference TRBV7-9 and TRBJ2-1, reads DTGVSQNPRHKITKRGQNVTFRCDPISEHNRLYWYRQTLGQGPEFLTYFQNEAQLEKSRLLSDRFSAERPKGSFSTLEIQRTEQGDSAMYLCASSPPGTGVDNEQFFGPGTRLTVL.

The sample holds a few counts of this clonotype. CDR3 coding DNA: TGTGCCAGCAGCTTGGACGCCCTAGGAACCGGGGAGCTGTTTTTT. The encoded protein is CASSLDALGTGELFF. V usage is TRBV5-5 and J usage is TRBJ2-2; the D is unclear. V lost 0 bases and J lost 5, with 11 bases in between. CDR1 is SGHKS and CDR2 is YYEKEE in the germline V gene (reference sequence). This CDR3 has 15 amino acids.

The rearrangement links TRBV29-1 to TRBJ1-2; 9 bases line up with TRBD1. The length of the CDR3 is 13 residues. The V segment lost 7 bases and the J segment 2 bases; nucleotides outside the gene matches: 5. Germline-derived CDR1 and CDR2 are SQVTM and ANQGSEA. Here the CDR3 DNA reads TGCAGCGGGGGGACAGGGATCAACTATGGCTACACCTTC. Translating gives CSGGTGINYGYTF. Full variable domain (missing parts from reference TRBV29-1 and TRBJ1-2): SAVISQKPSRDICQRGTSLTIQCQVDSQVTMMFWYRQQPGQSLTLIATANQGSEATYESGFVIDKFPISRPNLTFSTLTVSNMSPEDSSIYLCSGGTGINYGYTFGSGTRLTVV.

There are a few counts of this clonotype. CDR3 coding DNA: TGTGCCAGCAGCTTAAGGGGGACCCCCGGGGAGCTGTTTTTT. It is translated as CASSLRGTPGELFF. The gene calls are TRBV7-3 and TRBJ2-2; D may match TRBD1 or TRBD2 (5 bases each). V was pared by 1 base and J by 6 bases, with 9 bases between. The CDR3 is 14 residues long. From germline, CDR1 is SGHTA and CDR2 FQGTGA.

This clonotype came up a few times. The chain recombines TRBV10-2 with TRBJ1-1; 9 bases match TRBD1. Germline CDR1 and CDR2: WSHSY and SAAADI. This CDR3 spans 15 amino acids. With V trimmed by 6 bases and J by 1 base, 6 bases remained unmatched. The CDR3 DNA reads TGCGCCAGCAGGGACCCGGGACAGGGGAACACTGAAGCTTTCTTT. It codes for CASRDPGQGNTEAFF.

This clonotype turned up a few times. The chain links TRBV11-1 to TRBJ1-1; possible D gene TRBD1, 5 bases. Germline loops: CDR1 SGHAT, CDR2 FQDESV (reference sequence). Trimming cost V 1 base and J 5 bases, with 14 bases left between them. This CDR3 has 15 residues. The CDR3 DNA is TGTGCCAGCAGCTTAGGACGTCAGAGGGGAACTGAAGCTTTCTTT. Translating gives CASSLGRQRGTEAFF.

The rearrangement uses TRBV29-1 and TRBJ2-5; D is unclear. Germline V gives CDR1 SQVTM, CDR2 ANQGSEA. V was cut by 4 bases and J by 2 bases, with 8 bases left in between. The CDR3 extends over 12 amino acids. The CDR3 nucleotides are TGCAGCGTTGTGGCAGCTCAAGAGACCCAGTACTTC. Amino acid sequence: CSVVAAQETQYF.

The sample holds a few counts of this clonotype. The chain uses TRBV20-1 and TRBJ2-7; no reliable D call. The CDR3 extends over 14 amino acids. Germline CDR1 DFQATT, CDR2 SNEGSKA (reference sequence). Trimming stripped 0 bases from V and 5 bases from J, with 14 bases between. The CDR3 nucleotides read TGCAGTGCTAGAGATTCGCGCAGTCTCAACGAGCAGTACTTC. Amino acid sequence: CSARDSRSLNEQYF.

J is TRBJ2-1 and V is TRBV7-2; a possible D gene is TRBD2 (5 bases). Germline V gene data show CDR1 as SGHTA and CDR2 as FQGNSA. The CDR3 loop spans 13 amino acids. The germline V and J ends were trimmed by 1 base and 12 bases, with 13 bases remaining between them. CDR3 DNA sequence: TGTGCCAGCAGCTTAGTCTGGGTGCGGGTGCAGTTCTTC. This codes for CASSLVWVRVQFF.

This clonotype has more than one count but fewer than ten. The rearrangement uses TRBV6-5 and TRBJ2-5, with no clear D. The CDR3 consists of 13 residues. The germline gives CDR1 MNHEY, CDR2 SVGAGI. Trimming took off 6 bases at V and 5 bases at J, with 13 bases between the two ends. Here the CDR3 reads CASRRVGFETQYF. CDR3 nucleotide sequence: TGTGCCAGCAGAAGAGTAGGTTTCGAGACCCAGTACTTC.

This clonotype was observed at least ten times. The rearrangement links TRBV7-9 to TRBJ1-2; no definite D call. CDR3 size: 13 residues. Germline V gene lookup returns CDR1 SEHNR and CDR2 FQNEAQ (reference sequence). V was pared by 5 bases and J by 8 bases, with 15 bases between. The CDR3 DNA is TGTGCCAGCAGCCTGGAGGAGGGCAGGGGCTACACCTTC. Residues: CASSLEEGRGYTF.

V usage is TRBV5-1 and J usage is TRBJ2-1; 12 bases are shared with TRBD2. The germline gives CDR1 SGHRS, CDR2 YFSETQ. The CDR3 has 15 amino acids. V shed 5 bases and J 5 bases; nucleotides not matched to a gene: 5. DNA for the CDR3: TGCGCCAGCAGTTCGCTAGCGGGGGGGGACAATGAGCAGTTCTTC. This translates into CASSSLAGGDNEQFF.

The count of this clonotype is one. This sequence joins TRBV29-1 and TRBJ1-5; D is possibly TRBD1 (5 bases). V was cut by 6 bases and J by 0 bases, with 9 bases left in between. The germline gives CDR1 SQVTM, CDR2 ANQGSEA. There are 13 residues in the CDR3. The DNA of the CDR3 is TGCAGCGTGGCGACAGATAGCAATCAGCCCCAGCATTTT. Its translation: CSVATDSNQPQHF.

The chain has TRBV19 and TRBJ1-6; D not resolved. The CDR3 runs 12 residues. Trimming removed 6 bases at V and 9 bases at J, with 9 bases between. Germline V gives CDR1 LNHDA, CDR2 SQIVND (reference sequence). DNA of the CDR3: TGTGCCAGTAGACAGCGGATTTCACCCCTCCACTTT. Its protein product is CASRQRISPLHF.

To note about this clonotype: A read error is likely, as this CDR3 ends without the conserved phenylalanine or tryptophan. The DNA is omitted, as the CDR3 cannot be located on it reliably, and the CDR3 follows TCRdb's listing. The chain uses TRBV4-1 and TRBJ2-3; the tabulated D call, TRBD1, remains unverified against the DNA. Per germline, CDR1 MGHRA and CDR2 YSYEKL. Ends included, the CDR3 has 13 residues. The CDR3 is CASSQDLGVPPPL.

Only a few counts were recorded for this clonotype. The V and J genes are TRBV4-3 and TRBJ2-3, with 7 nucleotides matching TRBD2. In germline, CDR1 is LGHNA, CDR2 YSLEER. V was clipped by 4 bases and J by 4 bases; unmatched bases: 8. The CDR3 has 15 amino acids. The CDR3 reads CASSPWGGNSDTQYF. The CDR3 DNA sequence: TGCGCCAGCAGCCCCTGGGGGGGGAACTCAGATACGCAGTATTTT.

This clonotype was recorded once. The chain uses TRBV4-3 and TRBJ1-2; weak D call: TRBD1 (5 bases). The CDR3 has 16 amino acids. V lost 0 bases to trimming and J lost 8 bases, with 19 bases between them. Per the germline V gene, CDR1 is LGHNA and CDR2 is YSLEER. CDR3 bases: TGCGCCAGCAGCCAAGATCTAGGGCAGGGTGTGGGAGGCTACACCTTC. Amino acids: CASSQDLGQGVGGYTF.

This clonotype was recorded a few times. The rearrangement joins TRBV4-3 to TRBJ2-1, with TRBD1 matching 7 bases. J gave up 4 bases and V 4 bases, and 7 bases lay outside the gene matches. The CDR3 runs 15 residues. Germline-derived CDR1 and CDR2 are LGHNA and YSLEER. The CDR3 bases are TGCGCCAGCAGCCCAGGGACAGCAGCGTACAATGAGCAGTTCTTC. Its translation: CASSPGTAAYNEQFF.

In its sample, this clonotype was seen many times. The J gene is TRBJ2-1, the V gene TRBV7-3; D call uncertain. CDR3 length equals 15 residues. Germline loops: CDR1 SGHTA, CDR2 FQGTGA. Trimming pared 5 bases from V and 0 bases from J, leaving 11 bases between. CDR3 loop: CASSPTGPSYNEQFF. CDR3 nucleotide sequence: TGTGCCAGCAGCCCCACCGGACCCTCCTACAATGAGCAGTTCTTC.

In this sample, this clonotype turned up a few times. The V gene is TRBV6-7, the J gene TRBJ2-2; D is perhaps TRBD2 (7 bases). TRBV6-7 counts as an open reading frame of uncertain function. The CDR3 is 17 residues long. Trimming stripped 5 bases from V and 3 bases from J, with 19 bases between. CDR3 sequence: CASSPPRRGADTGELFF. The CDR3 DNA sequence: TGTGCCAGCAGTCCTCCCCGCCGGGGGGCGGACACCGGGGAGCTGTTTTTT.